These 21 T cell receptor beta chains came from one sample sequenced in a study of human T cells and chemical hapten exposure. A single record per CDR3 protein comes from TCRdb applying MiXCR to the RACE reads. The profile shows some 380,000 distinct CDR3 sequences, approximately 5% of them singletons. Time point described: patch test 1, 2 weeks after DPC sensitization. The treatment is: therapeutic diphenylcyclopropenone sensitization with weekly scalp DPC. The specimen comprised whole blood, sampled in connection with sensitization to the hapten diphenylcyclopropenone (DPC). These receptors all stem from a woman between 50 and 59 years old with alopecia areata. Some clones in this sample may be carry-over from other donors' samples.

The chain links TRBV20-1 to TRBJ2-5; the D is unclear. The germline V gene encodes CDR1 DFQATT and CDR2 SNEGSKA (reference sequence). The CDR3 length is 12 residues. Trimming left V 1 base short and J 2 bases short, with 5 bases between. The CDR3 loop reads CSARAQQETQYF. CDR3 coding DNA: TGCAGTGCTAGAGCACAACAAGAGACCCAGTACTTC.

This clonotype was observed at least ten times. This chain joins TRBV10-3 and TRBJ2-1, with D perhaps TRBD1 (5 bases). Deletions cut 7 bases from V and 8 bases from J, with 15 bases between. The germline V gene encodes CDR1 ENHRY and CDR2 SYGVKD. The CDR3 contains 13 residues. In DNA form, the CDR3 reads TGTGCCATCAACGCAGGGTTTGAAGATGAGCAGTTCTTC. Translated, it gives CAINAGFEDEQFF.

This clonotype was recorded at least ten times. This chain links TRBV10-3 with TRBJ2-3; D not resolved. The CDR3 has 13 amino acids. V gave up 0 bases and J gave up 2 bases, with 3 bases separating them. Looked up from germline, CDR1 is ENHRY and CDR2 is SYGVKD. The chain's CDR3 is CAISESPTDTQYF. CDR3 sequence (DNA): TGTGCCATCAGTGAGTCCCCCACAGATACGCAGTATTTT.

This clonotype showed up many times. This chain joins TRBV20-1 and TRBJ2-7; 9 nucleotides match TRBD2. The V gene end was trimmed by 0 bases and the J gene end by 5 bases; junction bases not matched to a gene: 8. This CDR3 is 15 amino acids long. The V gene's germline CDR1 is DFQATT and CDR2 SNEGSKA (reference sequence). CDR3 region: CSAREGGRARDEQYF. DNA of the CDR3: TGCAGTGCTAGAGAAGGCGGGAGGGCCAGGGACGAGCAGTACTTC.

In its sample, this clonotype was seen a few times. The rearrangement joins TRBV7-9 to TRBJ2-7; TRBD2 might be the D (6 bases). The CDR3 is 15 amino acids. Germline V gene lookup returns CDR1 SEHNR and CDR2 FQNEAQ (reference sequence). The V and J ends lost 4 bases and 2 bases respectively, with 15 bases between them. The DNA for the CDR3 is TGTGCCAGCAGCTCTATCCGGGACTCCGCCTACGAGCAGTACTTC. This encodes CASSSIRDSAYEQYF.

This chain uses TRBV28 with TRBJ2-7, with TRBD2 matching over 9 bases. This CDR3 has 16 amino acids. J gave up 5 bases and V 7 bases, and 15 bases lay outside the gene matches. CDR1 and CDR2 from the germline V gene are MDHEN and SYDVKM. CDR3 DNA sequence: TGTGCCAGCACCTCTGTAGCGGCGGGAGGGATTAACGAGCAGTACTTC. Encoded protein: CASTSVAAGGINEQYF.

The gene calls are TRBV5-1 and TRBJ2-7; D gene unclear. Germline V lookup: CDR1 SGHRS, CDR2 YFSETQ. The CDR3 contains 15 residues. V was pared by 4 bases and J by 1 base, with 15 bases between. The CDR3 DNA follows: TGCGCCAGCAGCCCGGGCCGGGCCATATCCTACGAGCAGTACTTC. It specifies CASSPGRAISYEQYF.

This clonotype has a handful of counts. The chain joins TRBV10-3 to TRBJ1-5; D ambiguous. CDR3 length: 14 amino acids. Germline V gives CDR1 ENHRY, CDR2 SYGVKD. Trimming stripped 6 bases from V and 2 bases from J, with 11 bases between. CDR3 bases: TGTGCCATCAGGGAGGATTTACGCAATCAGCCCCAGCATTTT. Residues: CAIREDLRNQPQHF.

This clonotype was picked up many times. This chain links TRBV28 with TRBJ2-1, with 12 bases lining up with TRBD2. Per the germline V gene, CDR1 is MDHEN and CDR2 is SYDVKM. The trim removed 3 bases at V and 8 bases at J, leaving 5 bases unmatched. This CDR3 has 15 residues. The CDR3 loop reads CASSLALAGGDEQFF. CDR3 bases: TGTGCCAGCAGTTTGGCCCTAGCGGGAGGGGATGAGCAGTTCTTC.

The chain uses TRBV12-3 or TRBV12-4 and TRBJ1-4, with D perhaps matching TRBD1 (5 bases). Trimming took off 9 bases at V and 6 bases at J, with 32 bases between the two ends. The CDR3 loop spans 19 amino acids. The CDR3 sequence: CASRGDQAPNSPEDEKLFF. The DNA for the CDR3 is TGTGCCAGTAGGGGTGATCAGGCACCAAACTCCCCCGAGGATGAAAAACTGTTTTTT.

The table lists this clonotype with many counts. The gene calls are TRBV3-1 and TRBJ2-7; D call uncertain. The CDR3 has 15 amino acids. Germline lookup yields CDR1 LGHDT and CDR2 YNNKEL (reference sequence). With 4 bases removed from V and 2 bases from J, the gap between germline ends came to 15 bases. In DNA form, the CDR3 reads TGTGCCAGCAGCCGAGGCGGAGCATCACCCTACGAGCAGTACTTC. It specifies CASSRGGASPYEQYF.

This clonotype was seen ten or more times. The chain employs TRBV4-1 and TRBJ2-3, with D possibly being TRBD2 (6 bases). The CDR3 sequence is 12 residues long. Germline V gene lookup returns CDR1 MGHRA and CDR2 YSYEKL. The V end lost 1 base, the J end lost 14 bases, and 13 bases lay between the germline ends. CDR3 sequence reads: CASSQGFRERYF. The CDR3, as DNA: TGCGCCAGCAGCCAAGGGTTCCGGGAGAGGTATTTT.

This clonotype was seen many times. CDR3 residues: CSVEDRGGRTDTQYF. The DNA for the CDR3 is TGCAGCGTTGAGGACAGGGGTGGACGGACAGATACGCAGTATTTT. The chain carries TRBV29-1 and TRBJ2-3, with 9 nucleotides matching TRBD1. Germline V gene data show CDR1 as SQVTM and CDR2 as ANQGSEA. V shed 3 bases and J 3 bases; nucleotides not matched to a gene: 7. The CDR3 covers 15 residues.

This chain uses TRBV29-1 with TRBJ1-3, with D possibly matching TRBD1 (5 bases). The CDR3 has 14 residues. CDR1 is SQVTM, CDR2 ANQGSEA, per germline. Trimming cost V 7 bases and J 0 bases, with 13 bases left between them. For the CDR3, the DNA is TGCAGCGCGGGTGACAGCTACTCTGGAAACACCATATATTTT. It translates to CSAGDSYSGNTIYF.

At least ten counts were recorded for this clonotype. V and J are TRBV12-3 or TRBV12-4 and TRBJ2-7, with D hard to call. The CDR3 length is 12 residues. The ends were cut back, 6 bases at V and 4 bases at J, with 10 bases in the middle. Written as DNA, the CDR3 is TGTGCCAGCAGCCACGACGGGTACGAGCAGTACTTC. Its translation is CASSHDGYEQYF.

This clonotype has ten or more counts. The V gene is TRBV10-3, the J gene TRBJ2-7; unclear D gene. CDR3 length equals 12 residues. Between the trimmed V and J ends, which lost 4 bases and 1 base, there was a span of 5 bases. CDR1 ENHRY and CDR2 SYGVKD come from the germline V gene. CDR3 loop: CAISVESYEQYF. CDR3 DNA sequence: TGTGCCATCAGTGTTGAATCCTACGAGCAGTACTTC.

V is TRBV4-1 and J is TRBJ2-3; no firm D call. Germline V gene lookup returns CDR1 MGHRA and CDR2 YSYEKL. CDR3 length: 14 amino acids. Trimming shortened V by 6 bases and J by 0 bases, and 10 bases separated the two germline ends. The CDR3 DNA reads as TGCGCCAGCAGAGGGTTGTATAGCACAGATACGCAGTATTTT. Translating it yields CASRGLYSTDTQYF.

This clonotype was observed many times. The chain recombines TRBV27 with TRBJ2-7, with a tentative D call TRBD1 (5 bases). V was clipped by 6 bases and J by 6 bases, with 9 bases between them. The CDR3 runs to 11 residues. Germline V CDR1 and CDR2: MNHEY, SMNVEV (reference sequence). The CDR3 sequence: CASSQGAEQYF. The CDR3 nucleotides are TGTGCCAGCAGCCAAGGGGCCGAGCAGTACTTC.

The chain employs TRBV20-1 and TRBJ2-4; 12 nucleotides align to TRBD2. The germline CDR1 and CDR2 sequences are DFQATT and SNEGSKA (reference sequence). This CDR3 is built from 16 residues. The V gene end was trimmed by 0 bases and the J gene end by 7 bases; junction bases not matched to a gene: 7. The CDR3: CSARELAGGGRNIQYF. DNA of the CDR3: TGCAGTGCTAGAGAACTAGCGGGAGGAGGTCGGAACATTCAGTACTTC.

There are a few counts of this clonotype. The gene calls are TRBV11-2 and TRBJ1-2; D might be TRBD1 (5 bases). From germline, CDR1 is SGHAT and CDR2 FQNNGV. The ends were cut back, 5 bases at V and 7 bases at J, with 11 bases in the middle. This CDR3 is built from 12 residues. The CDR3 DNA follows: TGTGCCAGCAGCCTCGCCAGGGCTGGCTACACCTTC. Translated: CASSLARAGYTF.

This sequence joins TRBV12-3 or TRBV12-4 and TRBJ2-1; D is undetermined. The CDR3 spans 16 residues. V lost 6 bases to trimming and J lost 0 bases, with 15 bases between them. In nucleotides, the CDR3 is TGTGCCAGCAGCTCCCGAGCCCGGAGCTCCTACAATGAGCAGTTCTTC. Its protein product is CASSSRARSSYNEQFF.